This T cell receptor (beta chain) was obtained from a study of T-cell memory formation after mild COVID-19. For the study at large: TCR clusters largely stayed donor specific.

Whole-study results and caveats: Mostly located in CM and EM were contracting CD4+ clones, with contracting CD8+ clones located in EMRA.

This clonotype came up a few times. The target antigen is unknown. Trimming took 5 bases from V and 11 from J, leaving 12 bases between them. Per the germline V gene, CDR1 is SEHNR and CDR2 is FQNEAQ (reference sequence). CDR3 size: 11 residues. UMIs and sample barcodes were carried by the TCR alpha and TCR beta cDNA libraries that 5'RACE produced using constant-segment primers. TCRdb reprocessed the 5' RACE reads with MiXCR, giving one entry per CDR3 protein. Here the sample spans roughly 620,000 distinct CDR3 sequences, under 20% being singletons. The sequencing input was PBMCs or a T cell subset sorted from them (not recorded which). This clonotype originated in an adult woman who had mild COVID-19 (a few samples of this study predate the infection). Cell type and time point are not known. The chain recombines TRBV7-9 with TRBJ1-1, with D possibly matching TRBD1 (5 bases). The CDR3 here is CASSQGALAFF. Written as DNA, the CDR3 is TGTGCCAGCAGCCAAGGGGCATTGGCTTTCTTT.